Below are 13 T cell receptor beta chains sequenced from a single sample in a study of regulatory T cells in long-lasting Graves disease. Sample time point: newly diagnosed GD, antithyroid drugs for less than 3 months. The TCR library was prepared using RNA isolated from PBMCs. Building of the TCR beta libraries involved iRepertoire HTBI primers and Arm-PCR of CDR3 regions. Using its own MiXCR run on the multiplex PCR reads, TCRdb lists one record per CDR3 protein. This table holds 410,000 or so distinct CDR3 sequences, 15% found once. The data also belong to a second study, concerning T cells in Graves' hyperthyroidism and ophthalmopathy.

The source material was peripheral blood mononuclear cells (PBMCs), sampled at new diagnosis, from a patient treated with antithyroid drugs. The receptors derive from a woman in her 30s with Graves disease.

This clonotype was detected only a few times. Here the CDR3 DNA reads TGTGCCAGCAGACGTGACAGTTATACCGACTATGGCTACACCTTC. Translation gives CASRRDSYTDYGYTF. This rearrangement joins TRBV5-4 to TRBJ1-2, with D tentatively TRBD1 (5 bases). Per germline, CDR1 SGHNT and CDR2 YYREEE (reference sequence). Trimming took 5 bases from V and 3 from J, leaving 17 bases between them. CDR3 length equals 15 residues.

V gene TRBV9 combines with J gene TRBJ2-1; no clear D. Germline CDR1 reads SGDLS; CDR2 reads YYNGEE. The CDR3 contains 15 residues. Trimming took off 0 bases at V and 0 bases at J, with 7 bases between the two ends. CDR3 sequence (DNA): TGTGCCAGCAGCGTAGTAGTGAGCTCCTACAATGAGCAGTTCTTC. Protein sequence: CASSVVVSSYNEQFF.

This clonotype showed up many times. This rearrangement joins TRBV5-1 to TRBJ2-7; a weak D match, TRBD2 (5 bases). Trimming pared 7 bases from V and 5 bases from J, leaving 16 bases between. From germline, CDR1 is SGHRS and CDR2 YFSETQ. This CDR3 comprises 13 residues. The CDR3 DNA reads TGCGCCAGCCTGCCGGTCGACGGGGACGAGCAGTACTTC. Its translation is CASLPVDGDEQYF.

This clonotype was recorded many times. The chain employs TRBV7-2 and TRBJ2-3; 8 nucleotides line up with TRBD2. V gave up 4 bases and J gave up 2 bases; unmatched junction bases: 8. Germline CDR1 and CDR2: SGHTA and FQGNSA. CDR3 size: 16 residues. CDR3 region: CASSSPSGPPTDTQYF. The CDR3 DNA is TGTGCCAGCAGCTCCCCTAGCGGGCCCCCCACAGATACGCAGTATTTT.

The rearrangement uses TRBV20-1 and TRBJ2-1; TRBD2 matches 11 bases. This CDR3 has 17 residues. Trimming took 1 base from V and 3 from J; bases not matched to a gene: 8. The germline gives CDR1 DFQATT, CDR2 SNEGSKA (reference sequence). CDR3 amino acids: CSARGVSGRVGYNEQFF. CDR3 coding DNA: TGCAGTGCTAGAGGGGTTAGCGGGAGGGTCGGCTACAATGAGCAGTTCTTC.

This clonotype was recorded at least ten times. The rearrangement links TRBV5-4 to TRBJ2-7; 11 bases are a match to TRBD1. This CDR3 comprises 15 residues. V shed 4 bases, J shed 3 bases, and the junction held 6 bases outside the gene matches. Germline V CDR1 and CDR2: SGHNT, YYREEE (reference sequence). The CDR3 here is CASSLGGTGGYEQYF. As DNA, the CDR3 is TGTGCCAGCAGCCTTGGAGGGACAGGGGGCTACGAGCAGTACTTC.

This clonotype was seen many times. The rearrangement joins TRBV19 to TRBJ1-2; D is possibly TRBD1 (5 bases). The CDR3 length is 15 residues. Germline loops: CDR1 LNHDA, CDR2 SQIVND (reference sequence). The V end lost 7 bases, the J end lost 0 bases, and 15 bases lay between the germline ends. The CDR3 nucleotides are TGTGCCAGTAACCCAGGGCCCTACCCTAACTATGGCTACACCTTC. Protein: CASNPGPYPNYGYTF.

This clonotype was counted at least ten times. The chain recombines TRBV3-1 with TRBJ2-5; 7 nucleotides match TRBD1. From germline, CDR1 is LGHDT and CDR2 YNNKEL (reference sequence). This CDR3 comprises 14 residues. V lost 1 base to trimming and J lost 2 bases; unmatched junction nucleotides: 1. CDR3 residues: CASSQVGQQETQYF. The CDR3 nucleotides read TGTGCCAGCAGCCAAGTGGGACAGCAAGAGACCCAGTACTTC.

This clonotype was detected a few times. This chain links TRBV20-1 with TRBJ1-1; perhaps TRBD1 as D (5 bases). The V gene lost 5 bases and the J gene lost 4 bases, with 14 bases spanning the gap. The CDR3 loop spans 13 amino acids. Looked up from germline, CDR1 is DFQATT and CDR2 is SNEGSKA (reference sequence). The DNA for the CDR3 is TGCAGTGCTGGGGCGGGGGGGGGCACTGAAGCTTTCTTT. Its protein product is CSAGAGGGTEAFF.

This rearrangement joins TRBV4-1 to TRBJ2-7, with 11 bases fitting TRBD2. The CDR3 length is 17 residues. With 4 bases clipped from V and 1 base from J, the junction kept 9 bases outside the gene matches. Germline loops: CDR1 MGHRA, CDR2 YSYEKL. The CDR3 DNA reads TGCGCCAGCAGCCGGCTAGAACTAGCGGGAGCGTCCTACGAGCAGTACTTC. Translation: CASSRLELAGASYEQYF.

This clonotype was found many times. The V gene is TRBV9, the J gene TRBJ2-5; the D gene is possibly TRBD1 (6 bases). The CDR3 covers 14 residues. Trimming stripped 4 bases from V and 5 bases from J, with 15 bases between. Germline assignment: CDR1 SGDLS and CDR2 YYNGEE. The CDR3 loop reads CASSTTGMWETQYF. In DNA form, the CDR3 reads TGTGCCAGCAGCACCACAGGGATGTGGGAGACCCAGTACTTC.

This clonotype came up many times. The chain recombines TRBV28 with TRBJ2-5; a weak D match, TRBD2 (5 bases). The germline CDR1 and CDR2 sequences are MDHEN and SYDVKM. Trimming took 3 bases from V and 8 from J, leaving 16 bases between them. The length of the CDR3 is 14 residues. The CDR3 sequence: CASSFAGLALTQYF. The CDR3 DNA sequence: TGTGCCAGCAGTTTCGCCGGGCTAGCCTTAACCCAGTACTTC.

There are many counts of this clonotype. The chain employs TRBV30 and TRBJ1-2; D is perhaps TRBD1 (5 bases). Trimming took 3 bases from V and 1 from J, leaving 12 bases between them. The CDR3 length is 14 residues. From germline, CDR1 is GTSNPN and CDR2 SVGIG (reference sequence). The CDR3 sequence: CAWSRFRDNYGYTF. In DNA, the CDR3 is TGTGCCTGGAGCAGATTCAGGGATAACTATGGCTACACCTTC.